This TCR beta chain was documented in a study of blood T cell repertoires in COVID-19. Study summary: Material from acute and convalescent COVID-19 was sourced from the United States, Italy and Spain. Sample material is recorded as cDNA or gDNA derived from T cells, B-cell-depleted T cells, or PBMCs.

Participants were placed into cohorts based on the clinical history they reported. Donors of Cohort 3 who recovered were those that had two negative PCRs, clearance, or symptom resolution. CDR1 is KGHSH and CDR2 is LQKENI in the germline V gene. V shed 1 base and J shed 4 bases, with 16 bases lying between them. CDR3 size: 16 residues. Libraries were prepared by immunoSEQ multiplex PCR; TCRdb keeps only in-frame clonotypes and omits some of them. Of 300,000 to 350,000 clones listed, roughly 85% are singletons. This TCR derives from a man between 25 and 39 years old who had recovered from COVID-19. V gene TRBV18 combines with J gene TRBJ1-1; the D is unclear. Sequencing was performed on PBMCs or T cells enriched from blood (not recorded which). The CDR3 here is CASSPQRSQVGTEAFF. For the CDR3, the DNA is TGTGCCAGCTCACCACAACGATCCCAGGTTGGCACTGAAGCTTTCTTT.